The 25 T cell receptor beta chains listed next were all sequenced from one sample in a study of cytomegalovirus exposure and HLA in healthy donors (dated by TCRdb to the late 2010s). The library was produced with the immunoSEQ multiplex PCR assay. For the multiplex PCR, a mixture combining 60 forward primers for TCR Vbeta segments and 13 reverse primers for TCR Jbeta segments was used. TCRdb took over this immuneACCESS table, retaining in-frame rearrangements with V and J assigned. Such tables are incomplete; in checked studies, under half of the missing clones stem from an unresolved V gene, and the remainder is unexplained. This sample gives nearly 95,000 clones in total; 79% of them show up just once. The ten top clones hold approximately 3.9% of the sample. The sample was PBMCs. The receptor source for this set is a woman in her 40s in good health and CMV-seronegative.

In DNA form, the CDR3 reads TGTGCCAGCAGCCACGGTGAGACCCAGTACTTC. Its translation: CASSHGETQYF. This chain links TRBV7-9 with TRBJ2-5; D uncertain. V was clipped by 5 bases and J by 5 bases, with 6 bases between them. The length of the CDR3 is 11 residues. Looked up from germline, CDR1 is SEHNR and CDR2 is FQNEAQ (reference sequence). Together with reference TRBV7-9 and TRBJ2-5, the CDR3 gives the full variable domain: DTGVSQNPRHKITKRGQNVTFRCDPISEHNRLYWYRQTLGQGPEFLTYFQNEAQLEKSRLLSDRFSAERPKGSFSTLEIQRTEQGDSAMYLCASSHGETQYFGPGTRLLVL.

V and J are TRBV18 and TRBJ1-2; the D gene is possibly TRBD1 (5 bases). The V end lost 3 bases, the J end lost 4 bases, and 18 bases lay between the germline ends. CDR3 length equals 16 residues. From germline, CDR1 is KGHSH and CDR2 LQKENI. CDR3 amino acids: CASSPTQGEGSYGYTF. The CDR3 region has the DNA TGTGCCAGCTCACCGACTCAGGGCGAAGGTAGCTATGGCTACACCTTC.

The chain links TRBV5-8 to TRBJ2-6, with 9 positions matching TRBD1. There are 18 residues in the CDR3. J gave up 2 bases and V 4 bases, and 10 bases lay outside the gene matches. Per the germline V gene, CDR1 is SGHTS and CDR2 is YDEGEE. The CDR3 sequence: CASSLGQGSPPGANVLTF. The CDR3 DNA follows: TGTGCCAGCAGCCTGGGACAGGGCTCCCCTCCTGGGGCCAACGTCCTGACTTTC. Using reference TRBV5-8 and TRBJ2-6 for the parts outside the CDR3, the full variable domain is EAGVTQSPTHLIKTRGQQATLRCSPISGHTSVYWYQQALGLGLQFLLWYDEGEERNRGNFPPRFSGRQFPNYSSELNVNALELEDSALYLCASSLGQGSPPGANVLTFGAGSRLTVL.

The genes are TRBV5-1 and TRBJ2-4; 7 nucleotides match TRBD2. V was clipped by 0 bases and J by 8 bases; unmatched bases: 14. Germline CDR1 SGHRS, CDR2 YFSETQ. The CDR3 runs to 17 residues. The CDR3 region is CASSLGVLRGSGDIQYF. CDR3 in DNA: TGCGCCAGCAGCTTGGGCGTTTTGCGGGGGTCGGGTGACATTCAGTACTTC.

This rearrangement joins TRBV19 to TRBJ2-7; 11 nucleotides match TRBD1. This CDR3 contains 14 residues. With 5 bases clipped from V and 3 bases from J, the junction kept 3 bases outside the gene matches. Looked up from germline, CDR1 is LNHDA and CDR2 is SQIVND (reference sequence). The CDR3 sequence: CASSSGTGGYEQYF. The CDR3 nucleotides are TGTGCCAGTAGTTCCGGGACAGGGGGCTACGAGCAGTACTTC. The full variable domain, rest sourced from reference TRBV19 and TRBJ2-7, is DGGITQSPKYLFRKEGQNVTLSCEQNLNHDAMYWYRQDPGQGLRLIYYSQIVNDFQKGDIAEGYSVSREKKESFPLTVTSAQKNPTAFYLCASSSGTGGYEQYFGPGTRLTVT.

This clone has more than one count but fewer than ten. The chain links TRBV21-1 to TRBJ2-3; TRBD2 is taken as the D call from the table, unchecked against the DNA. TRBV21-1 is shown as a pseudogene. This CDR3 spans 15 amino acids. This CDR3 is CASSARVCGADTQYF. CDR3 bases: TGTGCCAGCAGCGCGAGGGTCTGTGGGGCAGATACGCAGTATTTT.

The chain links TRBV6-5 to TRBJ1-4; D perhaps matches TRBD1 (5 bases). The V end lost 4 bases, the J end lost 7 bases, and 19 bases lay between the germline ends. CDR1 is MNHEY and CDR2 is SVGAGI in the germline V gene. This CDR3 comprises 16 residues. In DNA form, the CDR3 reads TGTGCCAGCAGTTCTCGAACGCAGGGATCGCGTGAAAAACTGTTTTTT. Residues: CASSSRTQGSREKLFF.

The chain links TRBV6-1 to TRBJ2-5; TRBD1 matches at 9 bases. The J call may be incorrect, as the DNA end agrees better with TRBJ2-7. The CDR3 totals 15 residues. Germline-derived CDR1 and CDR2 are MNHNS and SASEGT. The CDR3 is CASTFPDRGSYEQYF. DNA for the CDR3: TGTGCCAGCACCTTCCCCGACAGGGGGAGTTACGAGCAGTACTTC.

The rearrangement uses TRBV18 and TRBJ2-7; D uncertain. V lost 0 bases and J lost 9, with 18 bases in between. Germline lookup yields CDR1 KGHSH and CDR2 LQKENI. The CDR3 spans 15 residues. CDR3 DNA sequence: TGTGCCAGCTCACCACCGTCGACAACACCCCAAGGGCAGTACTTC. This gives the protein CASSPPSTTPQGQYF.

In DNA form, the CDR3 reads TGTGCCAGCAGCCGACAGGGCTCCAATCAGCCCCAGCATTTT. This encodes CASSRQGSNQPQHF. The J gene is TRBJ1-5, the V gene TRBV7-2; TRBD1 agrees at 7 bases. Germline loops: CDR1 SGHTA, CDR2 FQGNSA. This CDR3 comprises 14 residues. The V segment lost 5 bases and the J segment 3 bases; nucleotides outside the gene matches: 4.

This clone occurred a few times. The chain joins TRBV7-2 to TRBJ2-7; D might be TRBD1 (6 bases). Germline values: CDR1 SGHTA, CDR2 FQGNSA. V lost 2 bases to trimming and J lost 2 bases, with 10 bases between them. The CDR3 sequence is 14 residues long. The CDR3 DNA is TGTGCCAGCAGCTTATCACAGGGCCCCTACGAGCAGTACTTC. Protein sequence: CASSLSQGPYEQYF.

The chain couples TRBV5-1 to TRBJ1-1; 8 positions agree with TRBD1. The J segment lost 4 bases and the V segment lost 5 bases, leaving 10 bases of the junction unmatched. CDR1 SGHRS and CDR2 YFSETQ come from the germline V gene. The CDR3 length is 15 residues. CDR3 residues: CASRFTGGAGTEAFF. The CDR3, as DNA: TGCGCCAGCAGATTTACAGGGGGAGCGGGCACTGAAGCTTTCTTT.

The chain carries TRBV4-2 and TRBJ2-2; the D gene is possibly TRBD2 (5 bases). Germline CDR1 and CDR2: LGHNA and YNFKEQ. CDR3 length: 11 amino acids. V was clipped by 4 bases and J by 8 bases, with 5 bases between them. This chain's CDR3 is CASSPGGELFF. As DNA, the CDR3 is TGTGCCAGCAGCCCGGGGGGGGAGCTGTTTTTT.

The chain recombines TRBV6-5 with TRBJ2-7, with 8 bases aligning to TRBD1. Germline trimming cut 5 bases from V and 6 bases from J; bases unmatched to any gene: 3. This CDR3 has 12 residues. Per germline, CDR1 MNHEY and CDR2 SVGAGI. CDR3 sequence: CASSRTGCEQYF. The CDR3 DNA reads TGTGCCAGCAGTAGGACAGGGTGCGAGCAGTACTTC.

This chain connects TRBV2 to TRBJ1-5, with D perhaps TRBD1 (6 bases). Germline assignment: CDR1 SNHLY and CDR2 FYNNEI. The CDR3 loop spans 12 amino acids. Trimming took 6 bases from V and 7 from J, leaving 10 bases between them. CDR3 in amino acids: CASSPGQQPQHF. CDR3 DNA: TGTGCCAGCAGCCCCGGACAGCAGCCCCAGCATTTT.

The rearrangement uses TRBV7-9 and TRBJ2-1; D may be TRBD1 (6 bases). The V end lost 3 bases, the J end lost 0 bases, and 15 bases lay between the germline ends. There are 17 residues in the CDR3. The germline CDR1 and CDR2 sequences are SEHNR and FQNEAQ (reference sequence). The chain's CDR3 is CASSFLQGISSYNEQFF. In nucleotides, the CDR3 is TGTGCCAGCAGCTTCCTACAGGGAATTAGCTCCTACAATGAGCAGTTCTTC.

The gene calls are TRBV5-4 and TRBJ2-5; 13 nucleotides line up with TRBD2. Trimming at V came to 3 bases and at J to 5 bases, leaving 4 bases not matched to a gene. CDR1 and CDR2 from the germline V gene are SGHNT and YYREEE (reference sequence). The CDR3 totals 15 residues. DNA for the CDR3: TGTGCCAGCAGCTCCCCACTAGCGGGGGGGGAGACCCAGTACTTC. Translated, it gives CASSSPLAGGETQYF.

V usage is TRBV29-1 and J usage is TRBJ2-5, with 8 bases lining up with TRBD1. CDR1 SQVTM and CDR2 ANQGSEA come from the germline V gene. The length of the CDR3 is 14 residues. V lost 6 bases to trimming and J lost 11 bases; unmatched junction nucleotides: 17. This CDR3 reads CSVPIGTGDREQYF. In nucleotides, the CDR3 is TGCAGCGTACCTATCGGGACAGGCGATCGGGAGCAGTACTTC.

The CDR3 DNA is TGTGCCAGCAGTCGACTAGCGGGGGGGCCTGACGAGCAGTACTTC. Protein: CASSRLAGGPDEQYF. The chain uses TRBV2 and TRBJ2-7, with 14 bases matching TRBD2. CDR3 length: 15 residues. CDR1 and CDR2 (germline): SNHLY, FYNNEI. Trimming removed 5 bases from V and 5 bases from J; junction bases left unmatched: 5. Variable domain in full (rest from reference TRBV2 and TRBJ2-7): EPEVTQTPSHQVTQMGQEVILRCVPISNHLYFYWYRQILGQKVEFLVSFYNNEISEKSEIFDDQFSVERPDGSNFTLKIRSTKLEDSAMYFCASSRLAGGPDEQYFGPGTRLTVT.

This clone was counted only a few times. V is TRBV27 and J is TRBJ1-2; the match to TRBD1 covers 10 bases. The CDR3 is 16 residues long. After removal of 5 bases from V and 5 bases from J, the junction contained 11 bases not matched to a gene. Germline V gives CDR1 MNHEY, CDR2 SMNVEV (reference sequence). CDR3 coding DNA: TGTGCCAGCAGTGTCCGGGACAGGGGAATATATTATGGCTACACCTTC. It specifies CASSVRDRGIYYGYTF.

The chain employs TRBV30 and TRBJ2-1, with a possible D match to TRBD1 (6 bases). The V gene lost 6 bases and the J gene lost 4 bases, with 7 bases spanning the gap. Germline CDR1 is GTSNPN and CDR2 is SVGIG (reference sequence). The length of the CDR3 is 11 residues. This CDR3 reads CACTGYNEQFF. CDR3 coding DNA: TGTGCCTGTACAGGGTACAATGAGCAGTTCTTC.

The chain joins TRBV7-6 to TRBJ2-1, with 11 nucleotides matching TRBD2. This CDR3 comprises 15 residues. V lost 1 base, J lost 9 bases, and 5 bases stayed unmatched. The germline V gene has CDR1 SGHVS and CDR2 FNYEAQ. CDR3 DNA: TGTGCCAGCAGCTTAGTAGAACTAGCGGGGGCTGAGCAGTTCTTC. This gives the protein CASSLVELAGAEQFF.

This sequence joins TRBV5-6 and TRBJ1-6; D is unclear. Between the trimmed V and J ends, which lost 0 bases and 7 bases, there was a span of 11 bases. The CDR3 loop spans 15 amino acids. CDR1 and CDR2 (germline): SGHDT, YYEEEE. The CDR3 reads CASSLDGSGNSPLHF. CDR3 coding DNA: TGTGCCAGCAGCTTGGATGGGAGTGGGAATTCACCCCTCCACTTT. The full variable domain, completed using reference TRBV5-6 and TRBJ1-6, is DAGVTQSPTHLIKTRGQQVTLRCSPKSGHDTVSWYQQALGQGPQFIFQYYEEEERQRGNFPDRFSGHQFPNYSSELNVNALLLGDSALYLCASSLDGSGNSPLHFGNGTRLTVT.

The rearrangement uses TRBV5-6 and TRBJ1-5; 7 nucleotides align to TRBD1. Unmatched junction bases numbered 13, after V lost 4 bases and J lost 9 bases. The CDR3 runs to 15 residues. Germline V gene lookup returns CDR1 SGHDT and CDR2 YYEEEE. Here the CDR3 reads CASSPRGNPGGPQHF. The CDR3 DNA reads TGTGCCAGCAGCCCCCGGGGGAACCCAGGGGGGCCCCAGCATTTT.

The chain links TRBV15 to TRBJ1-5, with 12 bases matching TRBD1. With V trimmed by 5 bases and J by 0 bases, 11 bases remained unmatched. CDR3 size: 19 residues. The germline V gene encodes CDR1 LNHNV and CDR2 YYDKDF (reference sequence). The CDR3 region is CATSRRDRGPFISNQPQHF. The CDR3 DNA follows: TGTGCCACCAGCCGGCGGGACAGGGGGCCTTTTATTAGCAATCAGCCCCAGCATTTT.